This section outlines one T cell receptor (beta chain) sequence together with its context. The source of the sample is a study of blood T cell repertoires in COVID-19. In the study overall: Samples representing acute and convalescent COVID-19 were sourced from the United States, Italy and Spain. T cells, B-cell-depleted T cells, or PBMCs provided the cDNA or gDNA that served as material.

CDR3 size: 13 residues. Germline V CDR1 and CDR2: WNHNN, SYGVQD (reference sequence). V dropped 1 base and J dropped 6 bases, with 9 bases sitting between them. Per the study methods: Estimation of nucleated cell counts relied on the amplification of reference gene primers. Here immunoSEQ multiplex PCR was the method, and the copy in TCRdb shows in-frame clones only, minus some. From that table come the V and J calls and clone size; the DNA was used to work out D and trimming. This sample carries about 120,000 clones, less than 90% of them seen once, and the ten largest clones take roughly 7.9%. The sequencing input was peripheral blood. The chain has TRBV10-1 and TRBJ1-2; D unresolved. The sequence came from a man in his 70s who had recovered from COVID-19. The CDR3 is CASSEWKEDGYTF. As DNA, the CDR3 is TGCGCCAGCAGTGAGTGGAAAGAGGATGGCTACACCTTC.